These 27 T cell receptor beta chains originate from one sample sequenced in a study of T cells after yellow fever vaccination (dated by TCRdb to between 2018 and 2021). This specimen's treatment or condition label, per the study, means: live attenuated yellow fever vaccine strain. Libraries were built with 5' RACE. Data came from an Illumina NovaSeq 6000. TCRdb's own reprocessing of the public reads used fastp at Q25 and MiXCR and kept productive beta chains. Every entry covers one CDR3 protein and lists the most common genes and DNA from its rows. The sample includes some 340,000 distinct CDR3 sequences, with roughly 4.3% observed a single time. Clones ranked in the top ten supply roughly 25% of the sample. The input for sequencing was PBMCs, taken 5 days after the yellow fever booster vaccination. These receptor sequences come from a man between 18 and 29 years old who received the YFV17D yellow fever vaccine.

This clonotype was counted many times. The chain joins TRBV18 to TRBJ1-1, with unresolved D. CDR1 is KGHSH, CDR2 LQKENI, per germline. V gave up 4 bases and J gave up 2 bases, with 8 bases separating them. The CDR3 spans 13 residues. The DNA of the CDR3 is TGTGCCAGCTCACAGGGTAGCAACACTGAAGCTTTCTTT. This codes for CASSQGSNTEAFF.

The sample holds many counts of this clonotype. The genes are TRBV18 and TRBJ2-5; D uncertain. Germline assignment: CDR1 KGHSH and CDR2 LQKENI. The V end lost 6 bases, the J end lost 3 bases, and 14 bases lay between the germline ends. This CDR3 is 14 amino acids long. DNA of the CDR3: TGTGCCAGCTCGACGACAAATCCTGAAGAGACCCAGTACTTC. Its translation: CASSTTNPEETQYF.

This clonotype was recorded many times. The chain recombines TRBV7-6 with TRBJ2-7; 11 nucleotides agree with TRBD2. The CDR3 contains 15 residues. Germline V gene data show CDR1 as SGHVS and CDR2 as FNYEAQ. Trimming took 5 bases from V and 4 from J; bases not matched to a gene: 7. CDR3 sequence reads: CASSQTSGARYEQYF. CDR3 DNA sequence: TGTGCCAGCAGCCAGACTAGCGGGGCCCGGTACGAGCAGTACTTC.

Ten or more counts support this clonotype. V and J are TRBV6-5 and TRBJ2-1; D possibly corresponds to TRBD2 (6 bases). The germline V and J ends were trimmed by 6 bases and 5 bases, with 20 bases remaining between them. Germline-derived CDR1 and CDR2 are MNHEY and SVGAGI. The CDR3 contains 16 residues. The DNA for the CDR3 is TGTGCCAGCAGCCCCGGGAGCGCCCAGGGTAACAATGAGCAGTTCTTC. It yields the protein CASSPGSAQGNNEQFF.

In this sample, this clonotype turned up many times. The CDR3: CSARSSLDRTGERQPQHF. The CDR3 DNA is TGCAGTGCTAGAAGCTCCCTTGATCGGACAGGGGAACGGCAGCCCCAGCATTTT. This sequence joins TRBV20-1 and TRBJ1-5; 9 nucleotides line up with TRBD1. CDR3 length equals 18 residues. CDR1 is DFQATT and CDR2 is SNEGSKA in the germline V gene (reference sequence). Trimming at V came to 2 bases and at J to 7 bases, leaving 18 bases not matched to a gene.

The chain is built from TRBV4-2 and TRBJ2-3; D gene ambiguous. CDR1 and CDR2 from the germline V gene are LGHNA and YNFKEQ. Trimming cost V 0 bases and J 6 bases, with 10 bases left between them. The CDR3 is 14 residues long. Here the CDR3 reads CASSQDRPRDTQYF. In DNA form, the CDR3 reads TGTGCCAGCAGCCAAGATAGGCCACGGGATACGCAGTATTTT.

The chain combines TRBV5-1 with TRBJ2-1; D is undetermined. Per germline, CDR1 SGHRS and CDR2 YFSETQ. The CDR3 is 14 amino acids. V lost 0 bases and J 5 bases, leaving 9 bases between the germline ends. CDR3 sequence (DNA): TGCGCCAGCAGCTTGGCTACCGGCAACAATGAGCAGTTCTTC. It codes for CASSLATGNNEQFF.

This clonotype has a handful of counts. The V call is TRBV6-1, the J call TRBJ1-2; 7 nucleotides match TRBD1. V trimming: 5 bases; J trimming: 4 bases; junction bases outside the gene matches: 4. Germline V gives CDR1 MNHNS, CDR2 SASEGT. The CDR3 runs 13 residues. The CDR3 nucleotides are TGTGCCAGCAGTCGGACAGGAAGCTATGGCTACACCTTC. Its protein product is CASSRTGSYGYTF.

The V gene is TRBV29-1, the J gene TRBJ1-5, with 10 bases lining up with TRBD1. J was trimmed by 5 bases and V by 4 bases; bases with no gene match: 8. The CDR3 runs to 15 residues. CDR1 and CDR2 from the germline V gene are SQVTM and ANQGSEA. The CDR3 protein is CSVGFGTGADQPQHF. In DNA, the CDR3 is TGCAGCGTTGGGTTCGGGACAGGGGCAGATCAGCCCCAGCATTTT.

This clonotype turned up a few times. The V call is TRBV4-3, the J call TRBJ2-1; 9 positions agree with TRBD2. This CDR3 has 16 amino acids. After removal of 0 bases from V and 3 bases from J, the junction contained 3 bases not matched to a gene. Germline lookup yields CDR1 LGHNA and CDR2 YSLEER. CDR3 sequence: CASSQDGGGVYNEQFF. Here the CDR3 DNA reads TGCGCCAGCAGCCAAGATGGCGGGGGGGTCTACAATGAGCAGTTCTTC.

The table lists this clonotype with a few counts. The genes are TRBV4-3 and TRBJ2-3, with 8 bases lining up with TRBD1. The CDR3 loop spans 16 amino acids. V lost 6 bases and J lost 0; bases outside the gene matches: 8. From germline, CDR1 is LGHNA and CDR2 YSLEER. CDR3 coding DNA: TGCGCCAGCAGTCCTGCAGGGGGCCAAAGCACAGATACGCAGTATTTT. This translates into CASSPAGGQSTDTQYF.

This clonotype was seen repeatedly, ten times or more. The chain employs TRBV10-1 and TRBJ1-4, with D perhaps matching TRBD1 (6 bases). This CDR3 has 16 amino acids. Trimming removed 4 bases from V and 3 bases from J, with 15 bases in between. From germline, CDR1 is WNHNN and CDR2 SYGVQD (reference sequence). This chain's CDR3 is CASSVVRGTPNEKLFF. The CDR3 DNA is TGCGCCAGCAGTGTGGTTAGGGGGACCCCTAATGAAAAACTGTTTTTT.

This clonotype was counted at least ten times. The V call is TRBV6-5, the J call TRBJ1-2; D call uncertain. The CDR3 is made up of 13 amino acids. Germline V gives CDR1 MNHEY, CDR2 SVGAGI. Trimming took 6 bases from V and 2 from J, leaving 10 bases between them. CDR3 amino acids: CASSRAGNYGYTF. CDR3 sequence (DNA): TGTGCCAGCAGCCGGGCAGGAAACTATGGCTACACCTTC.

This clonotype occurred a few times. The rearrangement joins TRBV5-5 to TRBJ1-2, with TRBD1 identical over 8 bases. CDR3 length: 14 amino acids. After removal of 4 bases from V and 4 bases from J, the junction contained 6 bases not matched to a gene. CDR1 and CDR2 from the germline V gene are SGHKS and YYEKEE (reference sequence). The CDR3 region is CASSPLDRVYGYTF. The DNA of the CDR3 is TGTGCCAGCAGCCCGTTGGACAGGGTCTATGGCTACACCTTC.

This clonotype was detected many times. At one end, the junction sequence differs from germline, possibly due to a read error. The chain couples TRBV6-6 to TRBJ2-7, with TRBD1 as a possible D gene (6 bases). The germline V gene has CDR1 MNHNY and CDR2 SVGAGI (reference sequence). The CDR3 length is 15 residues. The CDR3 region is CASSYSQGSSYEQYF. The DNA for the CDR3 is TGTGCCAGCAGCTACTCACAGGGAAGCTCCTACGAGCAGTACTTC.

This rearrangement joins TRBV5-4 to TRBJ2-5; 9 nucleotides line up with TRBD2. CDR1 and CDR2 (germline): SGHNT, YYREEE (reference sequence). Trimming took 4 bases from V and 1 from J; bases not matched to a gene: 8. The CDR3 runs 16 residues. As DNA, the CDR3 is TGTGCCAGCAGCCTCGGACTAGCGACCTTCCAAGAGACCCAGTACTTC. Its translation is CASSLGLATFQETQYF.

The V call is TRBV27, the J call TRBJ1-2; the D gene is possibly TRBD1 (6 bases). V was pared by 6 bases and J by 1 base, with 18 bases between. CDR3 length: 16 amino acids. Germline V lookup: CDR1 MNHEY, CDR2 SMNVEV (reference sequence). The CDR3 bases are TGTGCCAGCAGCCAAGAGTGGGGGGCGCGTAACTATGGCTACACCTTC. Encoded protein: CASSQEWGARNYGYTF.

At least ten counts were recorded for this clonotype. The chain employs TRBV5-1 and TRBJ2-3, with 7 bases lining up with TRBD2. Germline V gene data show CDR1 as SGHRS and CDR2 as YFSETQ. With 0 bases clipped from V and 2 bases from J, the junction kept 9 bases outside the gene matches. This CDR3 comprises 17 residues. CDR3 sequence reads: CASSLGASGYPTDTQYF. Here the CDR3 DNA reads TGCGCCAGCAGCTTGGGGGCTAGCGGTTATCCCACAGATACGCAGTATTTT.

The J gene is TRBJ2-3, the V gene TRBV29-1; TRBD2 matches at 7 bases. Losses at the gene ends were 7 bases for V and 6 bases for J; bases not matched to a gene: 19. The CDR3 totals 16 residues. CDR1 and CDR2 from the germline V gene are SQVTM and ANQGSEA. The CDR3, as DNA: TGCAGCGCTTCGAATCCACGGGGCCTGGGGGGGGATACGCAGTATTTT. Protein sequence: CSASNPRGLGGDTQYF.

As to this clonotype: A read error may explain this, as a much larger clone is one base away. The rearrangement joins TRBV3-1 to TRBJ2-7; 12 bases match TRBD1. The CDR3 has 15 amino acids. CDR1 and CDR2 (germline): LGHDT, YNNKEL (reference sequence). CDR3 region: CASSLRDRGPFEQHF. The DNA for the CDR3 is TGTGCCAGCAGCTTACGGGACAGGGGGCCCTTCGAGCAGCACTTC.

This chain joins TRBV7-2 and TRBJ1-2; weak D call: TRBD1 (6 bases). With 1 base removed from V and 4 bases from J, the gap between germline ends came to 10 bases. From germline, CDR1 is SGHTA and CDR2 FQGNSA. This CDR3 has 14 amino acids. The CDR3 nucleotides are TGTGCCAGCAGCTTAGAGGGGGTTCCCTATGGCTACACCTTC. Its protein product is CASSLEGVPYGYTF.

This clonotype was recorded many times. The junction departs from germline at one end; a sequencing error may be responsible. V gene TRBV7-3 combines with J gene TRBJ2-3; 9 bases are a match to TRBD2. From germline, CDR1 is SGHTA and CDR2 FQGTGA. CDR3 length: 15 amino acids. The CDR3 spells CASSPSGGSTDTQYF. CDR3 bases: TGCGCCAGCAGCCCGAGCGGGGGGAGCACAGATACGCAGTATTTT.

This clonotype came up many times. The chain joins TRBV20-1 to TRBJ1-1; D uncertain. In germline, CDR1 is DFQATT, CDR2 SNEGSKA (reference sequence). CDR3 length: 13 residues. V lost 1 base to trimming and J lost 2 bases, with 8 bases between them. The CDR3 DNA reads as TGCAGTGCTAGAGGGTCCCTTAACACTGAAGCTTTCTTT. This translates into CSARGSLNTEAFF.

Of note for this clonotype: The junction departs from germline at one end; a sequencing error may be responsible. The rearrangement uses TRBV20-1 and TRBJ2-5, with TRBD2 matching over 10 bases. Germline assignment: CDR1 DFQATT and CDR2 SNEGSKA (reference sequence). The CDR3 runs 14 residues. The CDR3 protein is CSVAGLASGEAQYF. CDR3 in DNA: TGCAGTGTCGCGGGACTAGCGTCGGGAGAGGCCCAGTACTTC.

This clonotype was detected only a few times. The chain couples TRBV7-9 to TRBJ1-4, with unresolved D. The V gene lost 2 bases and the J gene lost 0 bases, with 22 bases spanning the gap. From germline, CDR1 is SEHNR and CDR2 FQNEAQ (reference sequence). This CDR3 spans 20 amino acids. CDR3 region: CASSLSVATHPDATNEKLFF. CDR3 nucleotide sequence: TGTGCCAGCAGCTTATCCGTCGCGACCCACCCAGATGCAACTAATGAAAAACTGTTTTTT.

This clonotype has ten or more counts. The chain recombines TRBV7-9 with TRBJ2-6, with 9 positions matching TRBD1. Trimming at V came to 1 base and at J to 2 bases, leaving 0 bases not matched to a gene. Germline assignment: CDR1 SEHNR and CDR2 FQNEAQ (reference sequence). The CDR3 is 16 amino acids. The CDR3: CASSLGDRAGANVLTF. The CDR3 bases are TGTGCCAGCAGCTTAGGGGACAGGGCTGGGGCCAACGTCCTGACTTTC.

The rearrangement uses TRBV12-3 or TRBV12-4 and TRBJ2-5; TRBD1 or TRBD2 may be the D gene (6 bases each). V was shortened by 8 bases and J by 5 bases, with 21 bases between the two germline ends. CDR3 length: 15 amino acids. The CDR3, as DNA: TGTGCCAGCGGATCCGGGGGCAGGGGTAGGGAGACCCAGTACTTC. This gives the protein CASGSGGRGRETQYF.